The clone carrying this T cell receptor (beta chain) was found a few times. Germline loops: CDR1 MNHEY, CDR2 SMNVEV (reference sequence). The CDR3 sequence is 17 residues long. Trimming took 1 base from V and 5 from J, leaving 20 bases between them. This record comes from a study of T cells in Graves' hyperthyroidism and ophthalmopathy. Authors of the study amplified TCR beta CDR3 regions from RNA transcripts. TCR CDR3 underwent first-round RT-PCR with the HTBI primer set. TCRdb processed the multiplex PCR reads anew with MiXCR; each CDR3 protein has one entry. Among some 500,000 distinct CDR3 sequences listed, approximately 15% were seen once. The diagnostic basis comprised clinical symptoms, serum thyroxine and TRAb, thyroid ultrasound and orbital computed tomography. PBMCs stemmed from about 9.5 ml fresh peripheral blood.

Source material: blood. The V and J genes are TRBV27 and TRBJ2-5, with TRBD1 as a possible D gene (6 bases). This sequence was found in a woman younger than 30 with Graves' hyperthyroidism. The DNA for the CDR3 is TGTGCCAGCAGTTTATTGGCCCAGGGGACGCGACGGGAGACCCAGTACTTC. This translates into CASSLLAQGTRRETQYF.